These 22 T cell receptor beta chains share one sample of origin, sequenced in a study of shared clonotypes between healthy human individuals. Some clones are missing from TCRdb's copy, which holds only in-frame ones; the method was immunoSEQ multiplex PCR. The table shows around 1.5 million clones, with 95% to 99% occurring only once. The sample comprised naive CD4+ T cells sorted from blood. Stated subset: CD45RA+ positively selected. The receptors were sampled from a man under 40 in good health.

The V gene is TRBV28, the J gene TRBJ1-5; D gene unclear. The germline V gene has CDR1 MDHEN and CDR2 SYDVKM. The length of the CDR3 is 15 residues. Trimming took 3 bases from V and 4 from J, leaving 13 bases between them. This CDR3 is CASSFLGGPNQPQHF. The CDR3 nucleotides read TGTGCCAGCAGTTTTTTGGGCGGTCCTAATCAGCCCCAGCATTTT.

The chain carries TRBV5-1 and TRBJ2-5; 7 bases fit TRBD2. CDR1 SGHRS and CDR2 YFSETQ come from the germline V gene. This CDR3 has 15 amino acids. The J segment lost 1 base and the V segment lost 3 bases, leaving 6 bases of the junction unmatched. CDR3 sequence (DNA): TGCGCCAGCAGCTCTGGGACTACCCCCCAAGAGACCCAGTACTTC. This encodes CASSSGTTPQETQYF.

The rearrangement uses TRBV7-9 and TRBJ2-6; weak D call: TRBD2 (6 bases). Germline V gives CDR1 SEHNR, CDR2 FQNEAQ (reference sequence). V was pared by 5 bases and J by 2 bases, with 19 bases between. This CDR3 is built from 18 residues. The CDR3 sequence is CASSPPARGIAGANVLTF. The CDR3 DNA reads TGTGCCAGCAGCCCCCCCGCTCGGGGGATCGCTGGGGCCAACGTCCTGACTTTC. The complete variable domain, with remaining parts taken from reference TRBV7-9 and TRBJ2-6, reads DTGVSQNPRHKITKRGQNVTFRCDPISEHNRLYWYRQTLGQGPEFLTYFQNEAQLEKSRLLSDRFSAERPKGSFSTLEIQRTEQGDSAMYLCASSPPARGIAGANVLTFGAGSRLTVL.

The chain employs TRBV6-5 and TRBJ2-7, with 8 bases lining up with TRBD2. Germline V gene sequence: CDR1 MNHEY, CDR2 SVGAGI. The trim removed 0 bases at V and 3 bases at J, leaving 7 bases unmatched. The CDR3 consists of 16 residues. The chain's CDR3 is CASSYSTGGPFYEQYF. In DNA, the CDR3 is TGTGCCAGCAGTTACTCGACGGGAGGGCCGTTCTACGAGCAGTACTTC.

The V gene is TRBV7-9, the J gene TRBJ1-2; weak D call: TRBD1 (5 bases). Trimming removed 2 bases from V and 5 bases from J, with 21 bases in between. This CDR3 region has 17 residues. Germline V gives CDR1 SEHNR, CDR2 FQNEAQ (reference sequence). CDR3 amino acids: CASSLSPPGRIQYGYTF. Written as DNA, the CDR3 is TGTGCCAGCAGCTTAAGTCCACCGGGACGGATACAGTATGGCTACACCTTC.

This rearrangement joins TRBV2 to TRBJ2-1; TRBD2 agrees at 7 bases. Germline V gene sequence: CDR1 SNHLY, CDR2 FYNNEI. The V and J ends lost 6 bases and 7 bases, in that order; junction bases with no gene match: 15. This CDR3 region has 16 residues. The CDR3 sequence: CASSPRTRVVGNEQFF. CDR3 sequence (DNA): TGTGCCAGCAGCCCCAGGACTAGAGTGGTGGGGAATGAGCAGTTCTTC.

The chain is built from TRBV29-1 and TRBJ2-7, with 13 bases matching TRBD2. There are 16 residues in the CDR3. V was clipped by 0 bases and J by 9 bases; unmatched bases: 11. CDR1 is SQVTM, CDR2 ANQGSEA, per germline. DNA of the CDR3: TGCAGCGTTGAAGATTTTATAGGACTAGCGGGAGCGAGGCAGTACTTC. Amino acids: CSVEDFIGLAGARQYF.

The count of this clone is one. The chain is built from TRBV7-9 and TRBJ2-7; weak D call: TRBD2 (6 bases). The CDR3 spans 14 residues. Deletions cut 2 bases from V and 1 base from J, with 9 bases between. Germline V gene lookup returns CDR1 SEHNR and CDR2 FQNEAQ (reference sequence). The CDR3 region has the DNA TGTGCCAGCAGCTTAAGGACTACTTCCTACGAGCAGTACTTC. Protein sequence: CASSLRTTSYEQYF. Full variable domain (missing parts from reference TRBV7-9 and TRBJ2-7): DTGVSQNPRHKITKRGQNVTFRCDPISEHNRLYWYRQTLGQGPEFLTYFQNEAQLEKSRLLSDRFSAERPKGSFSTLEIQRTEQGDSAMYLCASSLRTTSYEQYFGPGTRLTVT.

In regard to this clone: Other DNA sequences within the sample encode an identical CDR3. The V gene is TRBV27, the J gene TRBJ2-7, with 12 bases that match TRBD2. This CDR3 contains 14 residues. The germline V gene has CDR1 MNHEY and CDR2 SMNVEV (reference sequence). V dropped 5 bases and J dropped 3; count of bases not matched to a gene: 2. CDR3 protein: CASSRTSGIYEQYF. The DNA for the CDR3 is TGTGCCAGCAGTCGGACTAGCGGGATCTACGAGCAGTACTTC.

This clone has just one count. This rearrangement joins TRBV11-2 to TRBJ2-2, with D hard to call. The CDR3 contains 15 residues. V was clipped by 0 bases and J by 5 bases, with 10 bases between them. Germline V gene sequence: CDR1 SGHAT, CDR2 FQNNGV. CDR3 in DNA: TGTGCCAGCAGCTTAGATCGTTTAGTAACCGGGGAGCTGTTTTTT. Translation gives CASSLDRLVTGELFF.

As regards this clone: Mismatch with germline at one junction end may stem from a read error. The chain carries TRBV6-5 and TRBJ1-2; D unresolved. CDR1 MNHEY and CDR2 SVGAGI come from the germline V gene. The CDR3 totals 13 residues. The CDR3 DNA reads as TGTGCCAGCTCCACCAACCCAAACTATGGTTACACCTTC. Its protein is CASSTNPNYGYTF.

This chain links TRBV11-2 with TRBJ2-7; D unresolved. The CDR3 loop spans 15 amino acids. Trimming took off 5 bases at V and 2 bases at J, with 16 bases between the two ends. Germline V CDR1 and CDR2: SGHAT, FQNNGV. The CDR3 sequence: CASSLPTGFTYEQYF. CDR3 nucleotide sequence: TGTGCCAGCAGCCTACCGACCGGCTTTACCTACGAGCAGTACTTC.

The rearrangement uses TRBV19 and TRBJ2-1; 10 nucleotides line up with TRBD2. Trimming cost V 6 bases and J 4 bases; bases outside gene matches: 6. The germline CDR1 and CDR2 sequences are LNHDA and SQIVND (reference sequence). CDR3 length: 15 residues. CDR3 nucleotides: TGTGCCAGTAGAAAGCGGGAGGGCTGGTACAATGAGCAGTTCTTC. Protein product: CASRKREGWYNEQFF.

The V and J genes are TRBV7-2 and TRBJ2-1; D call uncertain. The ends were cut back, 5 bases at V and 0 bases at J, with 14 bases in the middle. The CDR3 is 16 residues long. CDR1 and CDR2 from the germline V gene are SGHTA and FQGNSA. The CDR3 DNA follows: TGTGCCAGCAGCCCCCAGGCCCTCACCTCCTACAATGAGCAGTTCTTC. Its protein product is CASSPQALTSYNEQFF.

The CDR3 DNA reads as TGCGCCAGCAGCTTGAATAGCGGGAGTCGAGAGACCCAGTACTTC. It codes for CASSLNSGSRETQYF. The chain has TRBV5-1 and TRBJ2-5; 9 bases align to TRBD2. Germline V gene data show CDR1 as SGHRS and CDR2 as YFSETQ. The CDR3 runs 15 residues. V was pared by 1 base and J by 4 bases, with 5 bases of the junction left unmatched.

This sequence joins TRBV2 and TRBJ2-7; tentatively, D is TRBD1 (6 bases). The CDR3 has 14 residues. CDR1 and CDR2 (germline): SNHLY, FYNNEI. With 6 bases removed from V and 4 bases from J, the gap between germline ends came to 16 bases. The CDR3 loop reads CASSQAGVWYEQYF. In DNA form, the CDR3 reads TGTGCCAGCAGCCAGGCAGGGGTGTGGTACGAGCAGTACTTC.

The genes are TRBV6-5 and TRBJ1-2; no clear D gene. Germline CDR1 MNHEY, CDR2 SVGAGI. V lost 5 bases and J 0 bases, leaving 13 bases between the germline ends. This CDR3 is built from 15 residues. This chain's CDR3 is CASSPARPPNYGYTF. The CDR3 bases are TGTGCCAGCAGTCCGGCGAGGCCCCCTAACTATGGCTACACCTTC.

This clone was counted a single time. The gene calls are TRBV19 and TRBJ2-7; 7 positions agree with TRBD1. This CDR3 has 15 residues. With V trimmed by 5 bases and J by 0 bases, 7 bases remained unmatched. From germline, CDR1 is LNHDA and CDR2 SQIVND (reference sequence). The CDR3 region is CASSGVGQVSYEQYF. The CDR3 DNA reads as TGTGCCAGTAGTGGGGTAGGACAGGTCTCCTACGAGCAGTACTTC.

The CDR3 here is CASLPGLAGGTNTGELFF. DNA for the CDR3: TGCGCCAGTTTACCGGGACTAGCGGGAGGAACGAACACCGGGGAGCTGTTTTTT. This rearrangement joins TRBV5-1 to TRBJ2-2; the match to TRBD2 covers 15 bases. CDR1 is SGHRS and CDR2 is YFSETQ in the germline V gene. V was clipped by 8 bases and J by 0 bases; unmatched bases: 8. CDR3 length: 18 residues.

This clone was detected once. This sample includes further DNA sequences coding for the same CDR3. This chain's CDR3 is CASSVSGSNYEQYF. Written as DNA, the CDR3 is TGTGCCAGCAGCGTTAGCGGGAGTAACTACGAGCAGTACTTC. The chain links TRBV9 to TRBJ2-7; 9 nucleotides match TRBD2. The V gene's germline CDR1 is SGDLS and CDR2 YYNGEE. The trim removed 2 bases at V and 3 bases at J, leaving 3 bases unmatched. The CDR3 has 14 amino acids.

The chain has TRBV5-6 and TRBJ2-1; no definite D call. Germline V gives CDR1 SGHDT, CDR2 YYEEEE. CDR3 length: 12 residues. V was trimmed by 1 base and J by 9 bases, leaving 8 bases between them. CDR3 sequence (DNA): TGTGCCAGCAGCTTGCGAGGCACTGAGCAGTTCTTC. It encodes CASSLRGTEQFF.

This chain connects TRBV2 to TRBJ1-5; D call uncertain. Germline CDR1 reads SNHLY; CDR2 reads FYNNEI. Trimming pared 4 bases from V and 10 bases from J, leaving 11 bases between. This CDR3 region has 12 residues. CDR3 DNA: TGTGCCAGCAGTGGCGCGGGGTCTCCCCAGCATTTT. It is translated as CASSGAGSPQHF.